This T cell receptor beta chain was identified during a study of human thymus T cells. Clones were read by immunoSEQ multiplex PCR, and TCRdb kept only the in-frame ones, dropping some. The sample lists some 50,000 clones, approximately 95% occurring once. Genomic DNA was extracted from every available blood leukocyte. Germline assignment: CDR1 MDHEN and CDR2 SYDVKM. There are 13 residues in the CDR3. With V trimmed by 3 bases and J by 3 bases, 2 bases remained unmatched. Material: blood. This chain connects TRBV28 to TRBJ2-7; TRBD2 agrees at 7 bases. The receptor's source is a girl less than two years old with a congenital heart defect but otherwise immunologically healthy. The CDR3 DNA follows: TGTGCCAGCAGTTTTCGGGGGGTCTACGAGCAGTACTTC. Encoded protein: CASSFRGVYEQYF.